Each of the 25 T cell receptor beta chains below was sequenced from the same sample in a study of cytomegalovirus exposure and HLA in healthy donors. Primers: 60 Vbeta forward and 13 Jbeta reverse. Libraries were prepared by immunoSEQ multiplex PCR; TCRdb keeps only in-frame clonotypes and omits some of them. The sample consists of 100,000 to 150,000 clones, around three quarters of them appearing once. The material sequenced was PBMCs. The receptors stem from a woman aged 40 to 49 in good health and CMV-seropositive.

The V call is TRBV28, the J call TRBJ2-7; maybe TRBD1 (5 bases). The CDR3 covers 14 residues. Trimming cost V 3 bases and J 2 bases, with 11 bases left between them. The germline V gene has CDR1 MDHEN and CDR2 SYDVKM. CDR3 in amino acids: CASSFVGPPYEQYF. CDR3 bases: TGTGCCAGCAGTTTCGTGGGGCCGCCCTACGAGCAGTACTTC.

The CDR3 protein is CSATSTDTQYF. CDR3 DNA: TGCAGTGCTACGAGCACAGATACGCAGTATTTT. The rearrangement joins TRBV20-1 to TRBJ2-3; D gene uncertain. Germline CDR1 is DFQATT and CDR2 is SNEGSKA (reference sequence). The CDR3 length is 11 residues. V was cut by 4 bases and J by 0 bases, with 2 bases left in between.

This clone showed up just a few times. The genes are TRBV5-1 and TRBJ1-3, with D maybe TRBD1 (6 bases). With 7 bases removed from V and 2 bases from J, the gap between germline ends came to 31 bases. Germline-derived CDR1 and CDR2 are SGHRS and YFSETQ. The CDR3 has 20 residues. CDR3 region: CASQLGIWSSGVSTGNTIYF. The CDR3 DNA follows: TGCGCCAGCCAGCTTGGCATTTGGTCGTCAGGGGTAAGTACTGGAAACACCATATATTTT.

The rearrangement uses TRBV9 and TRBJ2-2, with 11 bases fitting TRBD2. The CDR3 spans 15 residues. Trimming at V came to 2 bases and at J to 4 bases, leaving 1 base not matched to a gene. CDR1 and CDR2 from the germline V gene are SGDLS and YYNGEE. Here the CDR3 reads CASSVTSGSTGELFF. As DNA, the CDR3 is TGTGCCAGCAGCGTCACTAGCGGGAGCACCGGGGAGCTGTTTTTT.

The rearrangement uses TRBV9 and TRBJ2-1, with 10 bases matching TRBD2. V lost 3 bases to trimming and J lost 6 bases; unmatched junction nucleotides: 9. This CDR3 is built from 16 residues. Germline CDR1 SGDLS, CDR2 YYNGEE. This CDR3 reads CASSDRASGRRNEQFF. In DNA form, the CDR3 reads TGTGCCAGCAGCGATCGGGCTAGCGGGAGACGCAATGAGCAGTTCTTC.

This rearrangement joins TRBV5-1 to TRBJ2-1; 10 nucleotides match TRBD2. The length of the CDR3 is 18 residues. With V trimmed by 5 bases and J by 5 bases, 16 bases remained unmatched. The germline V gene has CDR1 SGHRS and CDR2 YFSETQ. The CDR3 loop reads CASSLTRQGLAGDNEQFF. The CDR3 DNA reads TGCGCCAGCAGTCTGACGCGACAGGGGCTAGCGGGAGACAATGAGCAGTTCTTC.

This rearrangement joins TRBV19 to TRBJ1-5; D remains unclear. This CDR3 is 15 amino acids long. The V gene's germline CDR1 is LNHDA and CDR2 SQIVND (reference sequence). The V end lost 3 bases, the J end lost 11 bases, and 20 bases lay between the germline ends. The CDR3 region is CASSITANLNAAQHF. CDR3 nucleotides: TGTGCCAGTAGTATTACGGCAAATCTTAACGCGGCCCAGCATTTT.

The chain employs TRBV18 and TRBJ2-5, with 7 bases identical to TRBD2. Unmatched junction bases numbered 7, after V lost 3 bases and J lost 3 bases. The CDR3 totals 15 residues. Germline V CDR1 and CDR2: KGHSH, LQKENI. The CDR3 DNA sequence: TGTGCCAGCTCACCGGGACTACCCGAGGAAGAGACCCAGTACTTC. Translation gives CASSPGLPEEETQYF.

This sequence joins TRBV6-6 and TRBJ1-3; 11 nucleotides match TRBD1. CDR1 is MNHNY and CDR2 is SVGAGI in the germline V gene (reference sequence). J was trimmed by 4 bases and V by 6 bases; bases with no gene match: 5. The CDR3 sequence is 15 residues long. Written as DNA, the CDR3 is TGTGCCAGCAGGCCGGGACAGGGGGTAGGAAACACCATATATTTT. Protein sequence: CASRPGQGVGNTIYF.

CDR3 in amino acids: CASSPNLVFSTSGSWGEQFF. DNA for the CDR3: TGTGCCAGCAGTCCAAACCTGGTCTTCTCGACTAGCGGGAGCTGGGGTGAGCAGTTCTTC. The chain joins TRBV28 to TRBJ2-1; TRBD2 aligns across 12 bases. With V trimmed by 5 bases and J by 9 bases, 23 bases remained unmatched. There are 20 residues in the CDR3. The V gene's germline CDR1 is MDHEN and CDR2 SYDVKM.

In nucleotides, the CDR3 is TGTGCCAGCAGTGTTGAGGGAAACACCATATATTTT. Translating gives CASSVEGNTIYF. J is TRBJ1-3 and V is TRBV2; D is unresolved. V dropped 4 bases and J dropped 4 bases, with 5 bases sitting between them. In germline, CDR1 is SNHLY, CDR2 FYNNEI. The CDR3 length is 12 residues.

J is TRBJ2-5 and V is TRBV10-3, with 7 nucleotides matching TRBD1. CDR3 length: 15 amino acids. In germline, CDR1 is ENHRY, CDR2 SYGVKD. The junction had 9 bases not matched to a gene; V was cut back by 3 bases and J by 5 bases. CDR3 residues: CAISEGGAGRETQYF. In DNA, the CDR3 is TGTGCCATCAGTGAAGGGGGCGCGGGTCGGGAGACCCAGTACTTC.

The gene calls are TRBV5-1 and TRBJ2-2, with unresolved D. CDR1 is SGHRS, CDR2 YFSETQ, per germline. The ends were cut back, 3 bases at V and 4 bases at J, with 10 bases in the middle. The CDR3 runs to 14 residues. The CDR3: CASSSDSVTGELFF. The DNA of the CDR3 is TGCGCCAGCAGCTCCGACTCGGTCACCGGGGAGCTGTTTTTT.

This rearrangement joins TRBV15 to TRBJ2-5; maybe TRBD1 (6 bases). V lost 0 bases, J lost 9 bases, and 14 bases lay in between. The CDR3 loop spans 14 amino acids. The germline V gene encodes CDR1 LNHNV and CDR2 YYDKDF (reference sequence). The CDR3 nucleotides are TGTGCCACCAGCAGAGATAAACAGGGTGAGGCCCAGTACTTC. Its translation: CATSRDKQGEAQYF. Full variable domain (remainder filled in from reference TRBV15 and TRBJ2-5): DAMVIQNPRYQVTQFGKPVTLSCSQTLNHNVMYWYQQKSSQAPKLLFHYYDKDFNNEADTPDNFQSRRPNTSFCFLDIRSPGLGDTAMYLCATSRDKQGEAQYFGPGTRLLVL.

This clone was recorded once. The chain combines TRBV6-1 with TRBJ2-7, with 9 bases that match TRBD1. After removal of 3 bases from V and 2 bases from J, the junction contained 2 bases not matched to a gene. The CDR3 totals 14 residues. Germline lookup yields CDR1 MNHNS and CDR2 SASEGT. The CDR3, as DNA: TGTGCCAGCAGTGACGGGACAGGGCCCTACGAGCAGTACTTC. Its translation is CASSDGTGPYEQYF.

The chain employs TRBV6-1 and TRBJ2-1; D remains ambiguous. The germline CDR1 and CDR2 sequences are MNHNS and SASEGT. Trimming left V 2 bases short and J 6 bases short, with 26 bases between. The CDR3 covers 19 residues. Here the CDR3 reads CASSEIPSGASLRSNEQFF. For the CDR3, the DNA is TGTGCCAGCAGTGAAATCCCCAGTGGCGCCAGCCTCCGGAGCAATGAGCAGTTCTTC.

The count of this clone is one. This sequence joins TRBV15 and TRBJ2-1; D unresolved. Germline V gene sequence: CDR1 LNHNV, CDR2 YYDKDF (reference sequence). Between the trimmed V and J ends, which lost 0 bases and 7 bases, there was a span of 16 bases. The CDR3 length is 16 residues. The CDR3 DNA is TGTGCCACCAGCAGAGAGTACGAGTCAATCGGTAATGAGCAGTTCTTC. Protein sequence: CATSREYESIGNEQFF.

In its sample, this clone was seen a few times. The chain links TRBV19 to TRBJ2-7; no definite D call. Per germline, CDR1 LNHDA and CDR2 SQIVND (reference sequence). The V and J ends lost 2 bases and 4 bases respectively, with 6 bases between them. The CDR3 totals 12 residues. CDR3 protein: CASSINRYEQYF. CDR3 sequence (DNA): TGTGCCAGTAGTATAAACAGATACGAGCAGTACTTC.

The chain carries TRBV5-1 and TRBJ1-1; the match to TRBD1 covers 7 bases. The CDR3 has 14 amino acids. The V and J ends lost 4 bases and 2 bases, in that order; junction bases with no gene match: 5. Germline V gene lookup returns CDR1 SGHRS and CDR2 YFSETQ. Written as DNA, the CDR3 is TGCGCCAGCAGCCTCCGGGACAGAAACACTGAAGCTTTCTTT. Its protein product is CASSLRDRNTEAFF.

The chain carries TRBV7-8 and TRBJ2-4, with no clear D. Germline CDR1 is SGHVS and CDR2 is FQNEAQ. This CDR3 contains 17 residues. Trimming took 3 bases from V and 0 from J, leaving 15 bases between them. The CDR3 nucleotides are TGTGCCAGCAGCTTGGTTCAGATTAACCTAGCCAAAAACATTCAGTACTTC. Encoded protein: CASSLVQINLAKNIQYF.

V is TRBV28 and J is TRBJ1-2; unclear D gene. Trimming removed 4 bases at V and 2 bases at J, with 11 bases between. Germline V gives CDR1 MDHEN, CDR2 SYDVKM. This CDR3 region has 14 residues. CDR3 bases: TGTGCCAGCAGTTCCCGCCGAGGGAACTATGGCTACACCTTC. This codes for CASSSRRGNYGYTF.

V and J are TRBV2 and TRBJ2-1, with 7 bases matching TRBD2. This CDR3 region has 15 residues. V trimming: 9 bases; J trimming: 7 bases; junction bases outside the gene matches: 15. Germline assignment: CDR1 SNHLY and CDR2 FYNNEI. CDR3 DNA: TGTGCCAGTGGGGCTAGCGGTCTTCGGGGTAATGAGCAGTTCTTC. Residues: CASGASGLRGNEQFF.

This chain connects TRBV19 to TRBJ1-1; maybe TRBD1 (6 bases). Germline V gene data show CDR1 as LNHDA and CDR2 as SQIVND (reference sequence). The CDR3 contains 14 residues. Trimming removed 7 bases at V and 2 bases at J, with 14 bases between. CDR3 in DNA: TGTGCCAGTACCCAAGGGGGTTTTAACACTGAAGCTTTCTTT. Translation gives CASTQGGFNTEAFF.

V and J are TRBV7-9 and TRBJ1-6, with a tentative D call TRBD1 (6 bases). This CDR3 has 13 residues. Germline V gene data show CDR1 as SEHNR and CDR2 as FQNEAQ (reference sequence). The ends were cut back, 5 bases at V and 7 bases at J, with 9 bases in the middle. DNA for the CDR3: TGTGCCAGCAGCGGCACAGGGAATTCACCCCTCCACTTT. This gives the protein CASSGTGNSPLHF.

The chain carries TRBV6-6 and TRBJ2-1; TRBD2 is a possible D gene (6 bases). The CDR3 contains 12 residues. The V gene lost 8 bases and the J gene lost 9 bases, with 14 bases spanning the gap. The germline CDR1 and CDR2 sequences are MNHNY and SVGAGI (reference sequence). The CDR3 loop reads CASFGAGSEQFF. In DNA, the CDR3 is TGTGCCAGCTTTGGGGCGGGATCTGAGCAGTTCTTC.